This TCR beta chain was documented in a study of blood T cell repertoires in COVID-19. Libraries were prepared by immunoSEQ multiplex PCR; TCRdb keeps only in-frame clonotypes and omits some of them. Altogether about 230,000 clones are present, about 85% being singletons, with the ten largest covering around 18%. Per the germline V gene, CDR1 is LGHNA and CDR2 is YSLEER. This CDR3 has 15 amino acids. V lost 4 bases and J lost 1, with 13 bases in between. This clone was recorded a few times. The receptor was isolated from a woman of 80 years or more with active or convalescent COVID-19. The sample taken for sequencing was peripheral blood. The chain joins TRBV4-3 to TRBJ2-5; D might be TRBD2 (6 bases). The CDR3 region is CASSPSLASQETQYF. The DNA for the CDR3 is TGCGCCAGCAGCCCCTCCCTAGCGAGCCAAGAGACCCAGTACTTC.